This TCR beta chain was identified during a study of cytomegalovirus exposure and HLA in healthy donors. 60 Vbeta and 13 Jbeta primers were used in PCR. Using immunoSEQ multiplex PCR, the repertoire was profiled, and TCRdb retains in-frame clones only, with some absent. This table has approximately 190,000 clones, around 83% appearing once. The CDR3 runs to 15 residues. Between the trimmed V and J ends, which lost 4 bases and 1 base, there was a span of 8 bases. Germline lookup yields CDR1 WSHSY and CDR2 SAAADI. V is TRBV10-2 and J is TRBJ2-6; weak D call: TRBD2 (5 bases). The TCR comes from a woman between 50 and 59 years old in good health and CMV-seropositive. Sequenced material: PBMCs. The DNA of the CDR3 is TGCGCCAGCAGTGCCTCGGGGTCTGGGGCCAACGTCCTGACTTTC. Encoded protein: CASSASGSGANVLTF.